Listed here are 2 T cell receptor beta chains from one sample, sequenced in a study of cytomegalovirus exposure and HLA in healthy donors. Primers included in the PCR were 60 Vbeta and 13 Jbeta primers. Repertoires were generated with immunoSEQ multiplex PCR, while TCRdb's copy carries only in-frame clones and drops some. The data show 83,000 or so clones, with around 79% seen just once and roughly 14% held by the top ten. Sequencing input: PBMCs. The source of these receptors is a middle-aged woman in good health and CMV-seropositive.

The CDR3 sequence is CASSLAFSSYNEQFF. CDR3 coding DNA: TGTGCCAGCTCACTAGCGTTTAGCTCCTACAATGAGCAGTTCTTC. The chain has TRBV18 and TRBJ2-1; D perhaps matches TRBD2 (5 bases). In germline, CDR1 is KGHSH, CDR2 LQKENI. CDR3 length: 15 amino acids. V lost 4 bases, J lost 0 bases, and 10 bases lay in between.

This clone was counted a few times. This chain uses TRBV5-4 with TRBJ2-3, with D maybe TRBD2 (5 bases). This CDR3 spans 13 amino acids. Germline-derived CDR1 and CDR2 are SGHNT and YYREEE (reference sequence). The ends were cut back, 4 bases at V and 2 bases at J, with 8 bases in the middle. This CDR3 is CASSLDFTDTQYF. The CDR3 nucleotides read TGTGCCAGCAGCCTGGACTTCACAGATACGCAGTATTTT. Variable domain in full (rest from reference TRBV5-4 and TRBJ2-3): ETGVTQSPTHLIKTRGQQVTLRCSSQSGHNTVSWYQQALGQGPQFIFQYYREEENGRGNFPPRFSGLQFPNYSSELNVNALELDDSALYLCASSLDFTDTQYFGPGTRLTVL.